The 27 T cell receptor beta chains below were found in one sample sequenced in a study of T cell responses to AZD1222 COVID-19 vaccine. The assay was immunoSEQ multiplex PCR, and TCRdb's table has in-frame clones only and misses some. The sample has roughly 96,000 clones; roughly 88% are singletons. Sequencing was performed on peripheral blood, taken on day 0 of AZD1222 vaccination. The receptors here all came from an adult in good health.

The rearrangement links TRBV3-1 (or the pseudogene TRBV3-2) to TRBJ1-5; D gene uncertain. The CDR3 consists of 16 residues. Trimming removed 3 bases at V and 1 base at J, with 13 bases between. Per germline, CDR1 LGHDT and CDR2 YNNKEL (reference sequence). The chain's CDR3 is CASSQGSALSNQPQHF. The CDR3, as DNA: TGTGCCAGCAGCCAGGGTTCAGCCTTGAGCAATCAGCCCCAGCATTTT.

CDR3 DNA: TGTGCCTGGGACAGGGTCTTAAACGAGCAGTACTTC. Protein: CAWDRVLNEQYF. The V call is TRBV30, the J call TRBJ2-7, with TRBD1 matching over 7 bases. V lost 5 bases, J lost 5 bases, and 6 bases stayed unmatched. The V gene's germline CDR1 is GTSNPN and CDR2 SVGIG (reference sequence). There are 12 residues in the CDR3.

The gene calls are TRBV10-3 and TRBJ1-6; maybe TRBD1 (5 bases). Deletions cut 6 bases from V and 5 bases from J, with 14 bases between. CDR1 is ENHRY and CDR2 is SYGVKD in the germline V gene. The CDR3 runs to 15 residues. The DNA of the CDR3 is TGTGCCATCAGCTCAAAGTGGGGGGATAATTCACCCCTCCACTTT. Translated: CAISSKWGDNSPLHF.

V is TRBV7-9 and J is TRBJ1-2; 12 bases map to TRBD1. V gave up 1 base and J gave up 3 bases; unmatched junction bases: 3. The CDR3 has 16 amino acids. Looked up from germline, CDR1 is SEHNR and CDR2 is FQNEAQ (reference sequence). CDR3 bases: TGTGCCAGCAGCTTAGGAGGGACAGGGGGCGACTATGGCTACACCTTC. Translated: CASSLGGTGGDYGYTF.

The CDR3 region has the DNA TGTGCCAGCTCCTTAGCGGGAGTCCACAATGAGCAGTTCTTC. This encodes CASSLAGVHNEQFF. The chain links TRBV27 to TRBJ2-1, with 9 bases aligning to TRBD2. The CDR3 spans 14 residues. The V gene's germline CDR1 is MNHEY and CDR2 SMNVEV (reference sequence). The J segment lost 5 bases and the V segment lost 8 bases, leaving 7 bases of the junction unmatched.

The rearrangement joins TRBV11-2 to TRBJ2-7, with a tentative D call TRBD2 (5 bases). The CDR3 covers 16 residues. Looked up from germline, CDR1 is SGHAT and CDR2 is FQNNGV. Trimming took 1 base from V and 4 from J, leaving 17 bases between them. This CDR3 is CASSLAGLGRVYEQYF. As DNA, the CDR3 is TGTGCCAGCAGCTTAGCTGGACTGGGTCGTGTGTACGAGCAGTACTTC.

This clone has a single count. The chain joins TRBV7-3 to TRBJ2-2, with a weak D call TRBD1 (5 bases). CDR1 and CDR2 (germline): SGHTA, FQGTGA. Trimming took 5 bases from V and 5 from J, leaving 9 bases between them. The CDR3 is 13 residues long. CDR3 bases: TGTGCCAGCAGCCCCCAGGGTACCGGGGAGCTGTTTTTT. Translation: CASSPQGTGELFF.

The CDR3 protein is CASSANGDSWQPQHF. The CDR3 DNA reads as TGTGCCAGCAGCGCGAACGGGGACAGCTGGCAGCCCCAGCATTTT. The J gene is TRBJ1-5, the V gene TRBV27, with 7 bases lining up with TRBD1. V shed 6 bases and J 7 bases; nucleotides not matched to a gene: 12. The CDR3 contains 15 residues. The germline gives CDR1 MNHEY, CDR2 SMNVEV (reference sequence).

Here the CDR3 DNA reads TGCAGTGCTAGTAAACCCAGTAGCGGGAGGAGCGAGCAGTACTTC. Translation: CSASKPSSGRSEQYF. This chain joins TRBV20-1 and TRBJ2-7; 10 nucleotides agree with TRBD2. This CDR3 has 15 amino acids. After removal of 3 bases from V and 6 bases from J, the junction contained 11 bases not matched to a gene. From germline, CDR1 is DFQATT and CDR2 SNEGSKA (reference sequence).

V is TRBV12-5 and J is TRBJ1-1; TRBD1 matches 7 bases. Unmatched junction bases numbered 10, after V lost 3 bases and J lost 3 bases. The CDR3 covers 16 residues. Looked up from germline, CDR1 is LGHNT and CDR2 is FRNRAP. DNA of the CDR3: TGTGCTAGTGGTTTTAATCCGAGGGGGCGGGACACTGAAGCTTTCTTT. It encodes CASGFNPRGRDTEAFF.

The gene calls are TRBV7-8 and TRBJ1-5; 8 bases are a match to TRBD1. J gave up 6 bases and V 3 bases, and 7 bases lay outside the gene matches. The CDR3 is made up of 15 amino acids. CDR1 is SGHVS, CDR2 FQNEAQ, per germline. This CDR3 is CASSLAGQGGQPQHF. The CDR3 DNA reads TGTGCCAGCAGCTTGGCAGGACAGGGTGGTCAGCCCCAGCATTTT.

The rearrangement joins TRBV6-1 to TRBJ1-5, with 7 positions matching TRBD1. Germline V CDR1 and CDR2: MNHNS, SASEGT. This CDR3 contains 16 residues. V trimming: 3 bases; J trimming: 2 bases; junction bases outside the gene matches: 7. Here the CDR3 DNA reads TGTGCCAGCAGTGACGAGACAGGGTTTCGCAATCAGCCCCAGCATTTT. Protein product: CASSDETGFRNQPQHF.

This clone has just one count. The V call is TRBV29-1, the J call TRBJ1-4; 9 bases are shared with TRBD1. Unmatched junction bases numbered 5, after V lost 4 bases and J lost 8 bases. This CDR3 has 13 amino acids. Germline CDR1 and CDR2: SQVTM and ANQGSEA. The CDR3 nucleotides read TGCAGCGTTGCCCGGGACAGGGCCGAAAAACTGTTTTTT. It translates to CSVARDRAEKLFF. The full variable domain, its missing parts supplied by reference TRBV29-1 and TRBJ1-4, is SAVISQKPSRDICQRGTSLTIQCQVDSQVTMMFWYRQQPGQSLTLIATANQGSEATYESGFVIDKFPISRPNLTFSTLTVSNMSPEDSSIYLCSVARDRAEKLFFGSGTQLSVL.

The rearrangement uses TRBV28 and TRBJ1-4; 10 positions agree with TRBD1. The germline CDR1 and CDR2 sequences are MDHEN and SYDVKM. The CDR3 runs 15 residues. Trimming cost V 5 bases and J 5 bases; bases outside gene matches: 5. CDR3 bases: TGTGCCAGCAGTGCCCGGGACAGGGGAAATGAAAAACTGTTTTTT. Its protein product is CASSARDRGNEKLFF. Based on the CDR3 plus reference TRBV28 and TRBJ1-4, the full variable domain is DVKVTQSSRYLVKRTGEKVFLECVQDMDHENMFWYRQDPGLGLRLIYFSYDVKMKEKGDIPEGYSVSREKKERFSLILESASTNQTSMYLCASSARDRGNEKLFFGSGTQLSVL.

J is TRBJ1-1 and V is TRBV5-6; TRBD1 is a possible D gene (6 bases). V shed 2 bases and J shed 14 bases, with 19 bases lying between them. Per germline, CDR1 SGHDT and CDR2 YYEEEE. The CDR3 has 13 residues. CDR3 region: CASSFLLDRHGFF. CDR3 sequence (DNA): TGTGCCAGCAGCTTCTTGCTTGACAGGCACGGATTCTTT. The full variable domain, completed using reference TRBV5-6 and TRBJ1-1, is DAGVTQSPTHLIKTRGQQVTLRCSPKSGHDTVSWYQQALGQGPQFIFQYYEEEERQRGNFPDRFSGHQFPNYSSELNVNALLLGDSALYLCASSFLLDRHGFFGQGTRLTVV.

The rearrangement uses TRBV19 and TRBJ1-3; no reliable D call. Germline V gene data show CDR1 as LNHDA and CDR2 as SQIVND (reference sequence). This CDR3 has 15 amino acids. Trimming shortened V by 2 bases and J by 4 bases, and 12 bases separated the two germline ends. CDR3 DNA sequence: TGTGCCAGTAGTATACAAAAGACGGTCGGAAACACCATATATTTT. Amino acid sequence: CASSIQKTVGNTIYF. Using reference TRBV19 and TRBJ1-3 for the parts outside the CDR3, the full variable domain is DGGITQSPKYLFRKEGQNVTLSCEQNLNHDAMYWYRQDPGQGLRLIYYSQIVNDFQKGDIAEGYSVSREKKESFPLTVTSAQKNPTAFYLCASSIQKTVGNTIYFGEGSWLTVV.

The chain recombines TRBV24-1 with TRBJ1-6, with TRBD1 as a possible D gene (5 bases). Germline CDR1 and CDR2: KGHDR and SFDVKD. The CDR3 sequence is 15 residues long. With 10 bases removed from V and 5 bases from J, the gap between germline ends came to 17 bases. The CDR3 sequence: CATRATAGHNSPLHF. The CDR3 bases are TGTGCCACGAGGGCGACAGCCGGCCATAATTCACCCCTCCACTTT.

This clone has a single count. J is TRBJ1-2 and V is TRBV6-2 or TRBV6-3; 7 nucleotides align to TRBD1. The CDR3 covers 13 residues. The germline V gene has CDR1 MNHEY and CDR2 SVGEGT. Trimming removed 2 bases from V and 6 bases from J; junction bases left unmatched: 3. In DNA, the CDR3 is TGTGCCAGCAGTTACAACAGGGGAGATGGCTACACCTTC. The encoded protein is CASSYNRGDGYTF.

The rearrangement links TRBV11-3 to TRBJ2-7, with TRBD2 as a possible D gene (6 bases). Trimming removed 7 bases at V and 4 bases at J, with 29 bases between. The CDR3 extends over 18 amino acids. CDR1 and CDR2 from the germline V gene are SGHNT and YENEEA. The CDR3 region is CASTKRVGTSPSDYEQYF. In DNA, the CDR3 is TGTGCCAGCACCAAAAGGGTGGGGACTTCGCCCTCTGATTACGAGCAGTACTTC. Drawing the rest from reference TRBV11-3 and TRBJ2-7, the complete variable domain is EAGVVQSPRYKIIEKKQPVAFWCNPISGHNTLYWYLQNLGQGPELLIRYENEEAVDDSQLPKDRFSAERLKGVDSTLKIQPAELGDSAVYLCASTKRVGTSPSDYEQYFGPGTRLTVT.

The chain has TRBV10-1 and TRBJ1-1; 10 bases map to TRBD1. CDR1 and CDR2 from the germline V gene are WNHNN and SYGVQD (reference sequence). The CDR3 is made up of 17 amino acids. J lost 0 bases, V lost 6 bases, and 10 bases had no gene match. The CDR3 nucleotides are TGCGCCAGCAGAAACTGGACAGGGGGTTTTTTGAACACTGAAGCTTTCTTT. Amino acid sequence: CASRNWTGGFLNTEAFF.

This chain uses TRBV7-6 with TRBJ1-4; no firm D call. The CDR3 sequence is 14 residues long. Trimming left V 5 bases short and J 3 bases short, with 10 bases between. Looked up from germline, CDR1 is SGHVS and CDR2 is FNYEAQ. CDR3 amino acids: CASSRAGANEKLFF. CDR3 in DNA: TGTGCCAGCAGCCGGGCTGGGGCTAATGAAAAACTGTTTTTT. The full variable domain, rest sourced from reference TRBV7-6 and TRBJ1-4, is GAGVSQSPRYKVTKRGQDVALRCDPISGHVSLYWYRQALGQGPEFLTYFNYEAQQDKSGLPNDRFSAERPEGSISTLTIQRTEQRDSAMYRCASSRAGANEKLFFGSGTQLSVL.

This chain uses TRBV21-1 with TRBJ2-2; the DNA was not used to check the table's D call, TRBD2. TRBV21-1 is marked as a pseudogene. There are 20 residues in the CDR3. CDR3 sequence: CASSTDRATSGSSTTGELFF. CDR3 nucleotides: TGTGCCAGCAGCACGGACAGGGCGACTAGCGGGAGTTCAACCACCGGGGAGCTGTTTTTT.

The chain uses TRBV9 and TRBJ2-3, with D possibly being TRBD2 (6 bases). CDR1 is SGDLS, CDR2 YYNGEE, per germline. V was shortened by 0 bases and J by 1 base, with 21 bases between the two germline ends. This CDR3 has 19 residues. The CDR3 DNA follows: TGTGCCAGCAGCGTAGGGTTTGGGTCGGCTAGCGCCCGCACAGATACGCAGTATTTT. This encodes CASSVGFGSASARTDTQYF.

The chain joins TRBV19 to TRBJ2-6, with D perhaps matching TRBD2 (5 bases). The V gene lost 0 bases and the J gene lost 4 bases, with 16 bases spanning the gap. This CDR3 has 18 residues. CDR1 is LNHDA and CDR2 is SQIVND in the germline V gene (reference sequence). The CDR3 here is CASSIDRFRGLGANVLTF. CDR3 nucleotide sequence: TGTGCCAGTAGTATAGATAGGTTTCGGGGTCTGGGGGCCAACGTCCTGACTTTC. Based on the CDR3 plus reference TRBV19 and TRBJ2-6, the full variable domain is DGGITQSPKYLFRKEGQNVTLSCEQNLNHDAMYWYRQDPGQGLRLIYYSQIVNDFQKGDIAEGYSVSREKKESFPLTVTSAQKNPTAFYLCASSIDRFRGLGANVLTFGAGSRLTVL.

V usage is TRBV5-1 and J usage is TRBJ2-3, with TRBD2 matching over 12 bases. The CDR3 loop spans 17 amino acids. J was trimmed by 4 bases and V by 0 bases; bases with no gene match: 6. CDR1 is SGHRS, CDR2 YFSETQ, per germline. CDR3 sequence: CASSLVRLAGESDTQYF. The DNA for the CDR3 is TGCGCCAGCAGCTTGGTGAGACTAGCGGGAGAGTCAGATACGCAGTATTTT.

This chain joins TRBV28 and TRBJ1-4; D perhaps matches TRBD1 (6 bases). CDR3 length equals 11 residues. Germline loops: CDR1 MDHEN, CDR2 SYDVKM. Trimming took 6 bases from V and 14 from J, leaving 13 bases between them. The CDR3 protein is CASRGGTLLFF. The CDR3 bases are TGTGCCAGCAGGGGGGGGACATTGCTGTTTTTT.

Written as DNA, the CDR3 is TGTGCCAGCAACTCGGGGGGAAATTCACCCCTCCACTTT. Encoded protein: CASNSGGNSPLHF. This chain uses TRBV2 with TRBJ1-6, with a weak D call TRBD1 (5 bases). The CDR3 extends over 13 amino acids. Trimming left V 7 bases short and J 7 bases short, with 11 bases between. Germline values: CDR1 SNHLY, CDR2 FYNNEI.